Listed here are 30 T cell receptor beta chains from one sample, sequenced in a study of T cells expressing NK-cell markers. With the 5' RACE reads reprocessed, TCRdb shows one record per CDR3 protein and no DNA. This sample's table has fewer than 550,000 distinct CDR3 sequences. Material: blood T cells: a sorted CD56 or NKG2C T cell subset, CD4+ or CD8+ T cells, or bulk PBMC T cells (not recorded which). These receptor sequences come from a woman aged 50 to 65 in good health.

The chain recombines TRBV7-2 with TRBJ1-2. Per germline, CDR1 SGHTA and CDR2 FQGNSA. This CDR3 has 14 residues. CDR3 loop: CASSPGGLSYGYTF. Drawing the rest from reference TRBV7-2 and TRBJ1-2, the complete variable domain is GAGVSQSPSNKVTEKGKDVELRCDPISGHTALYWYRQSLGQGLEFLIYFQGNSAPDKSGLPSDRFSAERTGGSVSTLTIQRTQQEDSAVYLCASSPGGLSYGYTFGSGTRLTVV.

The chain is built from TRBV7-9 and TRBJ2-1. The CDR3 is made up of 12 amino acids. The germline V gene has CDR1 SEHNR and CDR2 FQNEAQ (reference sequence). The CDR3 loop is CASSSDTSWKFF.

The chain employs TRBV20-1 and TRBJ2-6. Germline V gene sequence: CDR1 DFQATT, CDR2 SNEGSKA (reference sequence). This CDR3 comprises 18 residues. CDR3 amino acids: CSASFSTQRFSGANVLTF.

The chain carries TRBV24-1 and TRBJ2-5; TCRdb's assignment of TRBD1 cannot be checked, as there is no DNA. Looked up from germline, CDR1 is KGHDR and CDR2 is SFDVKD. The CDR3 covers 17 residues. CDR3 region: CATSDSLRGTGRETQYF.

The chain has TRBV12-3 or TRBV12-4 and TRBJ2-2; the TCRdb call, TRBD2, lacks DNA for checking. CDR3 length: 15 residues. This CDR3 reads CASRSGGGVGGELFF.

V and J are TRBV3-1 and TRBJ2-1; the TRBD2 assignment by TCRdb is unverifiable without DNA. Looked up from germline, CDR1 is LGHDT and CDR2 is YNNKEL (reference sequence). The CDR3 is 15 amino acids. The chain's CDR3 is CASSQGLEGYNEQFF.

The CDR3 sequence is CSAFDRGGQYF. The genes are TRBV29-1 and TRBJ2-7. Germline CDR1 SQVTM, CDR2 ANQGSEA. This CDR3 contains 11 residues.

V is TRBV12-3 or TRBV12-4 and J is TRBJ2-2. This CDR3 contains 13 residues. This CDR3 is CVSSLAGPGALFF.

J is TRBJ2-7 and V is TRBV4-1. Germline CDR1 is MGHRA and CDR2 is YSYEKL. The CDR3 consists of 13 residues. The CDR3 sequence is CASSSPASYEQYF.

CDR3 sequence reads: CSVPGPGVYNEQFF. J is TRBJ2-1 and V is TRBV20-1; TCRdb returns TRBD1, unconfirmable since there is no DNA. The CDR3 runs to 14 residues. Germline assignment: CDR1 DFQATT and CDR2 SNEGSKA (reference sequence).

V is TRBV4-1 and J is TRBJ2-4; TCRdb indicates TRBD2, and absent DNA this call remains unverified. From germline, CDR1 is MGHRA and CDR2 YSYEKL. This CDR3 has 18 residues. CDR3 loop: CASSHLSLAAGVKNIQYF.

The rearrangement uses TRBV28 and TRBJ2-2; the D call from TCRdb, TRBD1, cannot be confirmed without DNA. CDR1 is MDHEN and CDR2 is SYDVKM in the germline V gene. This CDR3 has 15 amino acids. The CDR3 protein is CASSLYWRGRGELFF.

This chain connects TRBV11-2 to TRBJ1-1; the TRBD1 assignment by TCRdb is unverifiable without DNA. The CDR3 covers 14 residues. Germline V gene data show CDR1 as SGHAT and CDR2 as FQNNGV. CDR3: CASSLGRGRTEAFF.

The genes are TRBV6-6 and TRBJ2-3; there is no DNA to check the TCRdb D call of TRBD2. Germline V lookup: CDR1 MNHNY, CDR2 SVGAGI (reference sequence). This CDR3 region has 14 residues. The CDR3 spells CASSPSGFADTQYF.

The chain is built from TRBV7-9 and TRBJ2-7; TCRdb's assignment of TRBD2 cannot be checked, as there is no DNA. Germline assignment: CDR1 SEHNR and CDR2 FQNEAQ (reference sequence). The CDR3 has 20 amino acids. The CDR3 protein is CASSLARLTSRVNFSYEQYF. Full variable domain (rest looked up from reference TRBV7-9 and TRBJ2-7): DTGVSQNPRHKITKRGQNVTFRCDPISEHNRLYWYRQTLGQGPEFLTYFQNEAQLEKSRLLSDRFSAERPKGSFSTLEIQRTEQGDSAMYLCASSLARLTSRVNFSYEQYFGPGTRLTVT.

This CDR3 is CASSLLRGPTGELFF. This chain links TRBV12-3 or TRBV12-4 with TRBJ2-2; TCRdb gives TRBD1 as the D gene, but with no DNA this cannot be confirmed. The CDR3 covers 15 residues.

The genes are TRBV5-4 and TRBJ2-5; TCRdb indicates TRBD2, and absent DNA this call remains unverified. The CDR3 totals 14 residues. The germline V gene has CDR1 SGHNT and CDR2 YYREEE (reference sequence). CDR3 sequence: CASSYGTTPETQYF.

This chain links TRBV12-3 or TRBV12-4 with TRBJ2-6; TCRdb's assignment of TRBD2 cannot be checked, as there is no DNA. The CDR3 is 19 amino acids. The CDR3 loop is CASSPMGLGASRGANVLTF.

The chain has TRBV6-5 and TRBJ2-1; with no DNA, the TCRdb D assignment of TRBD1 cannot be verified. CDR3 length: 14 residues. The germline CDR1 and CDR2 sequences are MNHEY and SVGAGI. CDR3 sequence: CASSSSGHNNEQFF.

This chain joins TRBV5-4 and TRBJ2-7. This CDR3 is built from 13 residues. The V gene's germline CDR1 is SGHNT and CDR2 YYREEE (reference sequence). The CDR3 sequence: CASSLNVGNEQYF.

The V call is TRBV7-2, the J call TRBJ2-1; TCRdb selects TRBD1, and the lack of DNA leaves this call unchecked. The germline CDR1 and CDR2 sequences are SGHTA and FQGNSA. The CDR3 consists of 15 residues. The CDR3 region is CASSTTGSVYNEQFF.

The V gene is TRBV25-1, the J gene TRBJ1-5. Germline CDR1 reads MGHDK; CDR2 reads SYGVNS. The length of the CDR3 is 14 residues. CDR3 sequence: CASSKGSLGQPQHF.

The chain combines TRBV12-3 or TRBV12-4 with TRBJ2-1; TCRdb's D gene call, TRBD2, goes unchecked for lack of DNA. The CDR3 covers 17 residues. The chain's CDR3 is CASSFAGVIAGENEQFF.

The chain recombines TRBV12-3 or TRBV12-4 with TRBJ2-1; the D call of TRBD2 rests on TCRdb alone, since no DNA is present to check it. The CDR3 runs 16 residues. Here the CDR3 reads CASSREVAGPYNEQFF.

The chain is built from TRBV20-1 and TRBJ2-1; no DNA is available, so the TRBD2 call from TCRdb remains unchecked. The length of the CDR3 is 15 residues. Germline loops: CDR1 DFQATT, CDR2 SNEGSKA (reference sequence). The CDR3 region is CSARDRGLSIGEQFF.

The chain combines TRBV20-1 with TRBJ2-1; there is no DNA to check the TCRdb D call of TRBD2. Germline V CDR1 and CDR2: DFQATT, SNEGSKA (reference sequence). The CDR3 runs to 13 residues. The CDR3: CSARAGAYNEQFF.

The chain recombines TRBV6-2 or TRBV6-3 with TRBJ2-5; lacking DNA, the TRBD1 call made by TCRdb goes unchecked. The CDR3 is made up of 13 amino acids. The V gene's germline CDR1 is MNHEY and CDR2 SVGEGT. CDR3 residues: CASTRQVGETQYF.

The rearrangement uses TRBV20-1 and TRBJ2-1; TCRdb outputs TRBD1, but without DNA this stays unchecked. Germline V gene lookup returns CDR1 DFQATT and CDR2 SNEGSKA (reference sequence). This CDR3 contains 14 residues. CDR3 protein: CSARESRDRTEQFF.

The CDR3 loop is CASSGGAGGELFF. The chain uses TRBV27 and TRBJ2-2; the TRBD1 assignment by TCRdb is unverifiable without DNA. CDR3 length: 13 amino acids. Germline assignment: CDR1 MNHEY and CDR2 SMNVEV (reference sequence).

The rearrangement joins TRBV11-3 to TRBJ1-1; TCRdb's D gene call, TRBD1, goes unchecked for lack of DNA. Looked up from germline, CDR1 is SGHNT and CDR2 is YENEEA. The CDR3 is made up of 13 amino acids. CDR3 sequence reads: CASSTRTGVEAFF.